This TCR beta chain originates from a study of control samples from healthy donors and cancer patients (TCRdb year 2020). Libraries came from the immunoSEQ multiplex PCR assay. Entries here come from immuneACCESS through TCRdb and include only in-frame sequences with V and J called. Some clones fail to appear in such tables; in the studies checked, an unresolved V gene covers under half of the shortfall, and the cause of the remainder is unknown. The table for this sample shows fewer than 200,000 clones. Of the sample, roughly 2% falls within the top ten clones. V lost 2 bases and J lost 3 bases, and the count of bases not matched to a germline gene is 5. Reading from cysteine to phenylalanine, the CDR3 counts 16 amino acids. The kept DNA is CDR3 alone, 48 bases in frame from the first base. The CDR1 and CDR2 encoded by the germline V gene are SGHDT and YYEEEE. In regard to this clone: Which antigen it targets is not known.

Sequencing used blood. This clonotype was obtained from a woman under 40 in good health. The V and J segments used are TRBV5-6 and TRBJ2-2; 9 of the junction bases match TRBD1. The CDR3 in this case is CASSFGTGLDTGELFF. The nucleotides read TGTGCCAGCAGCTTCGGGACAGGGCTTGACACCGGGGAGCTGTTTTTT.